A single sample is the source of the 18 T cell receptor beta chains below, sequenced in a study of prognosis after radiotherapy for stage I lung cancer. The study amplified the TCR beta CDR3 region from genomic DNA. This amplification was carried out by two rounds of multiplex PCR. Amplification during the initial PCR round employed primers specific to each TRBV and TRBJ gene. From the multiplex PCR reads, TCRdb called clonotypes with MiXCR, one entry per CDR3 protein. The sample includes tens of thousands of distinct CDR3 sequences, roughly 41% of them seen just once. The input for sequencing was PBMCs, taken before or after stereotactic body radiation therapy (not recorded which). The origin of the receptors is a donor over 45 with non-small cell lung cancer.

This clonotype came up a few times. The chain combines TRBV7-3 with TRBJ1-1; no reliable D call. The CDR3 sequence is 13 residues long. V was cut by 2 bases and J by 2 bases, with 6 bases left in between. Germline loops: CDR1 SGHTA, CDR2 FQGTGA. This CDR3 reads CASSLGYNTEAFF. DNA of the CDR3: TGTGCCAGCAGCTTAGGGTACAACACTGAAGCTTTCTTT.

This chain connects TRBV6-2 or TRBV6-3 to TRBJ2-2; possibly TRBD2 for D (6 bases). This CDR3 region has 17 residues. Germline V gene lookup returns CDR1 MNHEY and CDR2 SVGEGT. Trimming removed 5 bases from V and 5 bases from J, with 21 bases in between. CDR3 sequence reads: CASSVRWGPGRTGELFF. CDR3 DNA: TGTGCCAGCAGTGTCCGGTGGGGACCTGGGAGGACCGGGGAGCTGTTTTTT.

As concerns this clonotype: This likely stems from a read error, as it lies one base from a far larger clone. CDR3 coding DNA: TGTGCCAGCAGTTACCCCGGTGATTCCACAGATACGCAGTATTTT. Residues: CASSYPGDSTDTQYF. This chain joins TRBV6-5 and TRBJ2-3; the D is unclear. The CDR3 runs to 15 residues. Germline V CDR1 and CDR2: MNHEY, SVGAGI. Trimming pared 2 bases from V and 2 bases from J, leaving 11 bases between.

This clonotype was detected once. The J gene is TRBJ1-1, the V gene TRBV6-1; no reliable D call. The length of the CDR3 is 16 residues. The germline V gene encodes CDR1 MNHNS and CDR2 SASEGT. V lost 3 bases, J lost 2 bases, and 16 bases lay in between. CDR3 sequence reads: CASSEGCLSDNTEAFF. CDR3 DNA sequence: TGTGCCAGCAGTGAGGGGTGTCTGAGCGATAACACTGAAGCTTTCTTT.

This clonotype was observed many times. This chain joins TRBV30 and TRBJ2-7; tentatively, D is TRBD1 (6 bases). Germline assignment: CDR1 GTSNPN and CDR2 SVGIG (reference sequence). This CDR3 has 15 amino acids. Deletions cut 6 bases from V and 8 bases from J, with 26 bases between. The CDR3 bases are TGTGCCTGTTCGATGACAGGATCGACAATCGAGAAGCAGTACTTC. Amino acids: CACSMTGSTIEKQYF.

The J gene is TRBJ2-7, the V gene TRBV20-1, with D tentatively TRBD1 (5 bases). Germline V CDR1 and CDR2: DFQATT, SNEGSKA (reference sequence). This CDR3 has 14 residues. V was pared by 4 bases and J by 1 base, with 14 bases between. The CDR3 reads CSAIVTATSYEQYF. For the CDR3, the DNA is TGCAGTGCTATTGTGACAGCTACTTCCTACGAGCAGTACTTC.

Many counts were recorded for this clonotype. The gene calls are TRBV7-3 and TRBJ1-1, with a possible D match to TRBD1 (5 bases). Germline loops: CDR1 SGHTA, CDR2 FQGTGA. V lost 2 bases, J lost 0 bases, and 16 bases lay in between. The CDR3 is 17 amino acids. CDR3 in DNA: TGTGCCAGCAGCTTAGGGGGTAACCCCTTGATGAACACTGAAGCTTTCTTT. The encoded protein is CASSLGGNPLMNTEAFF.

A single count supports this clonotype. The junction departs from the called germline gene at one end, perhaps through a read error. The rearrangement uses TRBV12-3 or TRBV12-4 and TRBJ2-5; 7 bases match TRBD2. The CDR3 spans 14 residues. The CDR3 nucleotides are TGTGCCAGCAGTCCTGGGGACTATCAAGAGACACAGTACTTC. It translates to CASSPGDYQETQYF.

The chain carries TRBV12-3 or TRBV12-4 and TRBJ2-7, with 7 bases fitting TRBD2. This CDR3 contains 15 residues. V shed 0 bases and J 5 bases; nucleotides not matched to a gene: 7. CDR3 loop: CASSLAGLNGNEQYF. In nucleotides, the CDR3 is TGTGCCAGCAGTTTAGCGGGACTAAACGGCAACGAGCAGTACTTC.

To note about this clonotype: This probably arose from a read error, given a far larger clone one base away. The genes are TRBV2 and TRBJ1-2; D gene ambiguous. The V and J ends lost 6 bases and 4 bases respectively, with 18 bases between them. The CDR3 is made up of 15 amino acids. Germline V gives CDR1 SNHLY, CDR2 FYNNEI. The CDR3 spells CASRLYDAGSYGYTF. CDR3 nucleotide sequence: TGTGCCAGCAGATTATATGACGCGGGGAGCTATGGCTACACCTTC.

This clonotype was counted at least ten times. The chain has TRBV7-6 and TRBJ1-4, with 8 bases identical to TRBD1. The CDR3 is made up of 15 amino acids. Germline assignment: CDR1 SGHVS and CDR2 FNYEAQ. V lost 5 bases and J lost 6; bases outside the gene matches: 8. The CDR3 spells CASSPRQGTYEKLFF. CDR3 DNA sequence: TGTGCCAGCAGCCCGAGACAGGGGACATATGAAAAACTGTTTTTT.

This clonotype was picked up many times. This chain joins TRBV19 and TRBJ1-5; D is possibly TRBD1 (5 bases). Looked up from germline, CDR1 is LNHDA and CDR2 is SQIVND (reference sequence). The germline V and J ends were trimmed by 3 bases and 3 bases, with 12 bases remaining between them. This CDR3 is built from 15 residues. DNA for the CDR3: TGTGCCAGTAGTATGGGGCAGGGTTACAATCAGCCCCAGCATTTT. The encoded protein is CASSMGQGYNQPQHF.

This clonotype appeared many times. This rearrangement joins TRBV20-1 to TRBJ2-3; 15 bases line up with TRBD2. CDR1 is DFQATT and CDR2 is SNEGSKA in the germline V gene (reference sequence). The trim removed 3 bases at V and 0 bases at J, leaving 13 bases unmatched. The CDR3 is 20 amino acids. The CDR3 is CSASPGLAGGLSASTDTQYF. The CDR3 region has the DNA TGCAGTGCTAGTCCCGGACTAGCGGGGGGGCTCTCGGCTAGCACAGATACGCAGTATTTT.

This clonotype showed up many times. The chain recombines TRBV28 with TRBJ1-3; D remains ambiguous. V shed 1 base and J shed 4 bases, with 11 bases lying between them. The germline gives CDR1 MDHEN, CDR2 SYDVKM. The CDR3 covers 15 residues. The CDR3 region is CASSLFSILGNTIYF. For the CDR3, the DNA is TGTGCCAGCAGTTTATTCAGCATTTTGGGAAACACCATATATTTT.

With respect to this clonotype: One base away lies a much larger clone, so this may be a sequencing read error. V and J are TRBV29-1 and TRBJ2-7; D is possibly TRBD1 (6 bases). Deletions cut 5 bases from V and 0 bases from J, with 17 bases between. This CDR3 has 15 residues. The germline gives CDR1 SQVTM, CDR2 ANQGSEA. In nucleotides, the CDR3 is TGCAGCGTTCAAGGGGGACACGGAAGCTCCTACGAGCAGTACTTC. It encodes CSVQGGHGSSYEQYF.

The chain joins TRBV7-2 to TRBJ2-1; D unresolved. Germline CDR1 and CDR2: SGHTA and FQGNSA. V was trimmed by 5 bases and J by 6 bases, leaving 11 bases between them. The CDR3 spans 13 residues. CDR3 DNA: TGTGCCAGCAGCGAGGTAGCATGCAATGAGCAGTTCTTC. Amino acids: CASSEVACNEQFF.

This clonotype showed up many times. The chain carries TRBV4-1 and TRBJ2-1, with 9 bases matching TRBD1. Unmatched junction bases numbered 14, after V lost 8 bases and J lost 6 bases. Looked up from germline, CDR1 is MGHRA and CDR2 is YSYEKL. This CDR3 comprises 16 residues. The CDR3 protein is CASARAAGQGGNEQFF. The CDR3 DNA sequence: TGCGCCAGCGCCAGGGCCGCGGGACAGGGTGGCAATGAGCAGTTCTTC.

This clonotype appeared once. This rearrangement joins TRBV30 to TRBJ1-1, with D possibly matching TRBD1 (6 bases). This CDR3 comprises 11 residues. Germline V gene data show CDR1 as GTSNPN and CDR2 as SVGIG (reference sequence). V was pared by 4 bases and J by 7 bases, with 10 bases between. The CDR3 here is CAWTGQREAFF. In DNA, the CDR3 is TGTGCCTGGACCGGACAGCGTGAAGCTTTCTTT.